This TCR beta chain comes out of a study of cytomegalovirus exposure and HLA in healthy donors. This clone was seen more than once but under ten times. The antigen is unknown. It was with 60 Vbeta and 13 Jbeta primers that the PCR ran. TCRdb keeps only in-frame clones here, not all; method: immunoSEQ multiplex PCR. The repertoire holds some 150,000 clones, with roughly 82% as singletons. CDR1 SQVTM and CDR2 ANQGSEA come from the germline V gene. There are 13 residues in the CDR3. The V end was cut by 4 bases, the J end by 3 bases, with 10 bases between. Study-level points and caveats: Reports showed the classifier diagnosing cytomegalovirus status with high specificity and sensitivity. Some TCR beta chains (roughly 150 of them) were listed as cytomegalovirus-associated. Highly shared variants forming one cluster were likely a sequencing artifact. According to an earlier analysis, most TCR beta V segments yielded productive rearrangements about 90% or about 30% of the time.

The origin of this receptor is a male donor in good health and CMV-seronegative. V and J are TRBV29-1 and TRBJ1-5; a possible D gene is TRBD1 (6 bases). The sample consisted of PBMCs. The CDR3 nucleotides read TGCAGCGTTGCTCCGGGACACAATCAGCCCCAGCATTTT. The encoded protein is CSVAPGHNQPQHF.